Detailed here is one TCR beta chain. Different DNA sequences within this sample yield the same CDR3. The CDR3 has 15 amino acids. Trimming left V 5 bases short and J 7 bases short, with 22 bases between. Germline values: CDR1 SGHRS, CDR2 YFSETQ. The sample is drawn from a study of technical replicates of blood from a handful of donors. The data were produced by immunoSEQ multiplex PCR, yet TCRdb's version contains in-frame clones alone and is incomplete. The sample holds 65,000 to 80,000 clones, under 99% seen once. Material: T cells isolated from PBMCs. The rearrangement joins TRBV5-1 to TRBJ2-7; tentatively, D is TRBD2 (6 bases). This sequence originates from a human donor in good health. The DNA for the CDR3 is TGCGCCAGCAGATCAACTGGGACTCTATCAGAAGAGCAGTACTTC. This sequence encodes CASRSTGTLSEEQYF. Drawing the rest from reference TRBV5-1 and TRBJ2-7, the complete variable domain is KAGVTQTPRYLIKTRGQQVTLSCSPISGHRSVSWYQQTPGQGLQFLFEYFSETQRNKGNFPGRFSGRQFSNSRSEMNVSTLELGDSALYLCASRSTGTLSEEQYFGPGTRLTVT.